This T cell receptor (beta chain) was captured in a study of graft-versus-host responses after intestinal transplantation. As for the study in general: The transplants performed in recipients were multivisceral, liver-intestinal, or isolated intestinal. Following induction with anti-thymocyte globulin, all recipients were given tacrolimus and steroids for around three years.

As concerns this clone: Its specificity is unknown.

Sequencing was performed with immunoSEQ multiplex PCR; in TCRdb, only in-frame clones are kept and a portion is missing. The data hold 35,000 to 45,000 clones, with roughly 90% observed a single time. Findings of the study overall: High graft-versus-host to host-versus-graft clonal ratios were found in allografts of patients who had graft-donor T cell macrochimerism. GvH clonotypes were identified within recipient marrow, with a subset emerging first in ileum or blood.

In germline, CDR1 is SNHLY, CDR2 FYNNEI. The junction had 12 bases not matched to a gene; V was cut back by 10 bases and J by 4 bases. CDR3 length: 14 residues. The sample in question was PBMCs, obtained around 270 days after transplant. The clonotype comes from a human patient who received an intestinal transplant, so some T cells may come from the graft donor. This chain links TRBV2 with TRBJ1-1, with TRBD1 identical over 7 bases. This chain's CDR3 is CATATGAWGTEAFF. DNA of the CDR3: TGTGCCACCGCAACAGGGGCCTGGGGCACTGAAGCTTTCTTT.